These T cell receptor beta chains were read from a single sample in a study of blood T cell repertoires in COVID-19. Data came from immunoSEQ multiplex PCR; TCRdb stores just in-frame clones and leaves some out. Of under 400,000 clones in the sample, roughly 90% were seen once. Sequencing input: PBMCs or T cells enriched from blood (not recorded which). The source is a woman under 40 who had been exposed to COVID-19. Each CDR3 is given with its conserved first and last residue. A D gene is named only where the DNA matches it firmly. Size values are once, few and many counts, or a class for expanded clones, and some rows have none.

clone_size j_call d_call v_call cdr3_aa cdr3_nt
. TRBJ2-7 . TRBV5-1 CASSLEGGGPYEQYF TGCGCCAGCAGCTTGGAGGGGGGAGGGCCCTACGAGCAGTACTTC
. TRBJ2-5 . TRBV4-2 CASSQEGLQETQYF TGTGCCAGCAGCCAAGAGGGGCTCCAAGAGACCCAGTACTTC
. TRBJ1-3 . TRBV5-1 CASSPAGTGNTIYF TGCGCCAGCAGCCCCGCGGGAACTGGAAACACCATATATTTT
once TRBJ2-2 TRBD1 TRBV24-1 CATSDTRTGGRTGELFF TGTGCCACCAGTGACACACGGACAGGGGGCCGCACCGGGGAGCTGTTTTTT
. TRBJ1-4 TRBD1 TRBV5-1 CASSLTGENEKLFF TGCGCCAGCAGCTTGACAGGGGAAAATGAAAAACTGTTTTTT
. TRBJ2-6 . TRBV18 CASSGLGANVLTF TGTGCCAGCTCCGGACTTGGGGCCAACGTCCTGACTTTC
few TRBJ2-7 . TRBV5-1 CASSLIGESYEQYF TGCGCCAGCAGCTTAATCGGAGAGTCCTACGAGCAGTACTTC
. TRBJ2-5 TRBD2 TRBV3-1/TRBV3-2 CASSPVAGAEETQYF TGTGCCAGCAGCCCCGTAGCGGGAGCTGAAGAGACCCAGTACTTC
. TRBJ2-5 . TRBV29-1 CSVEDKRNIPETQYF TGCAGCGTTGAAGATAAGAGGAACATCCCCGAGACCCAGTACTTC
once TRBJ1-1 . TRBV29-1 CSGQTVMNTEAFF TGCAGCGGGCAGACAGTTATGAACACTGAAGCTTTCTTT
. TRBJ2-1 TRBD2 TRBV5-1 CASSSAGGRAPYNEQFF TGCGCCAGCAGCTCCGCGGGGGGGAGGGCCCCCTACAATGAGCAGTTCTTC
. TRBJ2-1 TRBD1 TRBV6-6 CASSLNRGRRDSVSREQFF TGTGCCAGCAGCTTGAACAGGGGGCGGAGGGACTCGGTGTCTAGGGAGCAGTTCTTC
. TRBJ1-5 . TRBV18 CASSHGQSGDNQPQHF TGTGCCAGCTCACACGGGCAATCCGGGGACAATCAGCCCCAGCATTTT
. TRBJ2-1 TRBD2 TRBV19 CASFARGRSNNEQFF TGTGCCAGCTTCGCCCGCGGGAGATCTAACAATGAGCAGTTCTTC
. TRBJ2-2 . TRBV11-2 CASSLISSGELFF TGTGCCAGCAGCTTAATCAGTTCCGGGGAGCTGTTTTTT
. TRBJ2-7 TRBD2 TRBV19 CASASSAGLSYEQYF TGTGCCAGTGCCAGTTCAGCGGGGCTCTCCTACGAGCAGTACTTC
. TRBJ1-1 . TRBV7-6 CASSTRALSGEAFF TGTGCCAGCAGTACCCGTGCCCTGTCCGGTGAAGCTTTCTTT
. TRBJ2-3 TRBD1 TRBV3-1/TRBV3-2 CASSQDFGTGPDTQYF TGTGCCAGCAGCCAAGATTTCGGGACAGGGCCAGATACGCAGTATTTT
. TRBJ1-2 . TRBV7-9 CASSRHDAGYGYTF TGTGCCAGCAGCCGTCATGACGCAGGTTATGGCTACACCTTC
. TRBJ1-2 TRBD1 TRBV6-5 CASSYRDRAGGYTF TGTGCCAGCAGTTACCGGGACAGGGCGGGAGGCTACACCTTC
. TRBJ2-7 . TRBV5-1 CASSPEAVSAEQYF TGCGCCAGCAGCCCCGAGGCAGTCTCCGCCGAGCAGTACTTC
once TRBJ2-7 TRBD2 TRBV28 CASSFSPAGAAEQYF TGTGCCAGCAGTTTCTCGCCAGCGGGAGCCGCTGAGCAGTACTTC
. TRBJ1-1 . TRBV10-2 CASRGLGDHTEAFF TGCGCCAGCAGGGGGCTCGGTGATCACACTGAAGCTTTCTTT
. TRBJ2-1 TRBD2 TRBV28 CASTPGLAKTYNEQFF TGTGCCAGCACCCCGGGACTAGCGAAGACCTACAATGAGCAGTTCTTC
. TRBJ1-2 TRBD1 TRBV9 CASSIPGGKYGYTF TGTGCCAGCAGCATACCAGGGGGGAAGTATGGCTACACCTTC
. TRBJ2-7 TRBD2 TRBV2 CASSDASGRVYEQYF TGTGCCAGCAGCGACGCCAGCGGGAGGGTTTACGAGCAGTACTTC
. TRBJ2-2 TRBD1 TRBV4-1 CASSHIPGQGTGELFF TGCGCCAGCAGCCACATTCCGGGACAGGGGACCGGGGAGCTGTTTTTT
. TRBJ2-7 . TRBV5-6 CASTWGFSYEQYF TGTGCCAGCACGTGGGGCTTCTCCTACGAGCAGTACTTC
. TRBJ2-7 . TRBV30 CAWSGVGGPYEQYF TGTGCCTGGAGTGGGGTTGGAGGTCCCTACGAGCAGTACTTC
. TRBJ1-4 . TRBV2 CASSDRTGSEKLFF TGTGCCAGCAGTGATAGGACCGGGAGTGAAAAACTGTTTTTT